Presented here are 19 T cell receptor beta chains from one specimen sequenced in a study of T-cell reconstitution after alpha-beta-depleted transplantation in children. Their cognate antigens are unknown. The TCRbeta library incorporated unique molecular identifiers. One entry per CDR3 protein, called by TCRdb with MiXCR from the PCR reads. The top ten clones hold 9.1% of a sample with about 300,000 distinct CDR3 sequences, 6% to 10% of them seen once. Study-level findings and limits: One year after transplant, T-cell counts and diversity came mostly from newly produced T cells.

The source was peripheral blood, collected 360 days after TCRalphabeta/CD19-depleted stem cell transplant. The receptors come from a female patient aged 2-15 years who had a stem cell transplant for Fanconi anemia, so the T cells may come from the graft donor.

The sample holds many counts of this clonotype. The chain combines TRBV18 with TRBJ2-7, with 7 bases lining up with TRBD2. The CDR3 length is 15 residues. The germline CDR1 and CDR2 sequences are KGHSH and LQKENI. The J segment lost 6 bases and the V segment lost 6 bases, leaving 14 bases of the junction unmatched. The CDR3 reads CASSLLADGSSEQYF. The CDR3 DNA reads TGTGCCAGCTCCCTCCTAGCGGATGGTTCTAGCGAGCAGTACTTC.

The table lists this clonotype with many counts. The chain recombines TRBV12-3 or TRBV12-4 with TRBJ1-5; D uncertain. V gave up 6 bases and J gave up 3 bases, with 18 bases separating them. This CDR3 is built from 16 residues. CDR3 region: CASSQEMNGPNQPQHF. The CDR3 DNA reads as TGTGCCAGCAGCCAGGAGATGAACGGGCCCAATCAGCCCCAGCATTTT.

The gene calls are TRBV28 and TRBJ2-7, with D perhaps TRBD1 (5 bases). V gave up 10 bases and J gave up 6 bases, with 16 bases separating them. Germline lookup yields CDR1 MDHEN and CDR2 SYDVKM. The CDR3 runs 12 residues. The CDR3 DNA reads as TGTGCCACAAGGGGCCGCCGAGGCGAGCAGTACGTC. This codes for CATRGRRGEQYV.

The chain employs TRBV19 and TRBJ2-1, with 12 bases fitting TRBD2. The germline gives CDR1 LNHDA, CDR2 SQIVND (reference sequence). J gave up 8 bases and V 1 base, and 15 bases lay outside the gene matches. The CDR3 is 19 amino acids. The CDR3 DNA reads as TGTGCCAGTAGTATAGTACCCCCTAGACTAGCGGGAGAACTCTATGAGCAGTTCTTC. This gives the protein CASSIVPPRLAGELYEQFF.

This clonotype was observed at least ten times. V and J are TRBV9 and TRBJ2-1; the D gene is possibly TRBD1 (6 bases). V lost 0 bases and J lost 8, with 21 bases in between. Looked up from germline, CDR1 is SGDLS and CDR2 is YYNGEE. This CDR3 has 17 residues. CDR3 DNA: TGTGCCAGCAGCGTAGACTACTGGGACAAAAAGGGCGATGAGCAGTTCTTC. Its protein is CASSVDYWDKKGDEQFF. Full variable domain (missing parts from reference TRBV9 and TRBJ2-1): DSGVTQTPKHLITATGQRVTLRCSPRSGDLSVYWYQQSLDQGLQFLIQYYNGEERAKGNILERFSAQQFPDLHSELNLSSLELGDSALYFCASSVDYWDKKGDEQFFGPGTRLTVL.

The chain combines TRBV7-3 with TRBJ2-1, with a weak D call TRBD2 (5 bases). V lost 5 bases and J lost 9, with 20 bases in between. The CDR3 has 15 amino acids. Germline CDR1 is SGHTA and CDR2 is FQGTGA. CDR3: CASSRSSLSRSEQFF. In DNA form, the CDR3 reads TGTGCCAGCAGCCGATCTAGCCTTTCTAGGTCTGAGCAGTTCTTC.

There are a few counts of this clonotype. Written as DNA, the CDR3 is TGTGCCAGCCGCAAACAGTGGGGAGACATTCAGTACTTC. Residues: CASRKQWGDIQYF. The rearrangement joins TRBV9 to TRBJ2-4; weak D call: TRBD2 (5 bases). Trimming removed 7 bases at V and 8 bases at J, with 16 bases between. CDR3 size: 13 residues. The germline CDR1 and CDR2 sequences are SGDLS and YYNGEE.

A word on this clonotype: A much larger clonotype is one base distant, so this may be a read error. The chain has TRBV29-1 and TRBJ1-1; D remains ambiguous. The CDR3 consists of 13 residues. The germline gives CDR1 SQVTM, CDR2 ANQGSEA. V was clipped by 4 bases and J by 3 bases, with 12 bases between them. CDR3 residues: CSVGNRTYTEAFF. The CDR3 DNA is TGCAGCGTTGGGAACAGAACTTACACTGAAGCTTTCTTT.

The table lists this clonotype with many counts. The genes are TRBV29-1 and TRBJ2-1; the match to TRBD2 covers 8 bases. V gave up 2 bases and J gave up 6 bases; unmatched junction bases: 9. Germline loops: CDR1 SQVTM, CDR2 ANQGSEA. The CDR3 totals 15 residues. CDR3 sequence reads: CSVEIPTSEFNEQFF. The CDR3 DNA is TGCAGCGTTGAAATTCCGACTAGCGAGTTCAATGAGCAGTTCTTC.

In this sample, this clonotype turned up many times. The chain uses TRBV20-1 and TRBJ2-3, with 10 bases fitting TRBD2. The germline CDR1 and CDR2 sequences are DFQATT and SNEGSKA (reference sequence). There are 15 residues in the CDR3. The V gene end was trimmed by 6 bases and the J gene end by 1 base; junction bases not matched to a gene: 7. For the CDR3, the DNA is TGCAGTGCAAGTGACAGCGGGGGGGGCACAGATACGCAGTATTTT. Residues: CSASDSGGGTDTQYF.

This clonotype was recorded at least ten times. V is TRBV7-2 and J is TRBJ2-5; D gene uncertain. This CDR3 contains 15 residues. With 1 base removed from V and 2 bases from J, the gap between germline ends came to 11 bases. Per germline, CDR1 SGHTA and CDR2 FQGNSA. CDR3 nucleotides: TGTGCCAGCAGCTTAGGGTGGGCCCCACAAGAGACCCAGTACTTC. Translated: CASSLGWAPQETQYF.

This clonotype was seen ten or more times. The CDR3 DNA reads TGTGCCACCGGAGGATTAGCCAAAAACATTCAGTACTTC. Its translation is CATGGLAKNIQYF. The chain links TRBV6-1 to TRBJ2-4; TRBD2 might be the D (5 bases). The CDR3 has 13 residues. With 10 bases removed from V and 0 bases from J, the gap between germline ends came to 10 bases. In germline, CDR1 is MNHNS, CDR2 SASEGT.

This clonotype has ten or more counts. The V and J genes are TRBV7-4 and TRBJ2-5; D not certain. The germline CDR1 and CDR2 sequences are SGHVT and SQSDAQ. The CDR3 totals 14 residues. The germline V and J ends were trimmed by 5 bases and 5 bases, with 15 bases remaining between them. CDR3 loop: CASSPTYSGETQYF. DNA for the CDR3: TGTGCCAGCAGCCCAACTTATTCGGGCGAGACCCAGTACTTC.

This clonotype occurred many times. The chain carries TRBV27 and TRBJ2-2; 7 bases map to TRBD1. The CDR3 length is 14 residues. Germline V gene lookup returns CDR1 MNHEY and CDR2 SMNVEV (reference sequence). V was pared by 2 bases and J by 9 bases, with 6 bases of the junction left unmatched. Written as DNA, the CDR3 is TGTGCCAGCAGTTTAGGGACAGTTAACAGGGAGCTGTTTTTT. Its protein product is CASSLGTVNRELFF.

In this sample, this clonotype turned up many times. The chain uses TRBV2 and TRBJ1-5, with 7 bases fitting TRBD1. Germline-derived CDR1 and CDR2 are SNHLY and FYNNEI. V trimming: 6 bases; J trimming: 6 bases; junction bases outside the gene matches: 8. The CDR3 has 14 residues. The CDR3 spells CASSQQTGPQPQHF. CDR3 DNA sequence: TGTGCCAGCAGCCAACAGACAGGGCCTCAGCCCCAGCATTTT.

This clonotype showed up many times. The J gene is TRBJ1-1, the V gene TRBV7-2, with 7 positions matching TRBD1. V lost 2 bases, J lost 7 bases, and 7 bases stayed unmatched. CDR1 is SGHTA, CDR2 FQGNSA, per germline. The CDR3 has 14 amino acids. The CDR3 region is CASSLMGGGGEAFF. CDR3 nucleotides: TGTGCCAGCAGCTTAATGGGAGGGGGCGGTGAAGCTTTCTTT.

This clonotype was detected only a few times. This chain connects TRBV10-3 to TRBJ2-2; D is uncertain. Germline-derived CDR1 and CDR2 are ENHRY and SYGVKD. The germline V and J ends were trimmed by 0 bases and 2 bases, with 7 bases remaining between them. There are 15 residues in the CDR3. The CDR3 sequence: CAISESSLNTGELFF. CDR3 nucleotide sequence: TGTGCCATCAGTGAGTCTAGTCTCAACACCGGGGAGCTGTTTTTT.

This clonotype was found many times. The chain uses TRBV5-1 and TRBJ2-1, with 8 bases fitting TRBD1. The CDR3 consists of 16 residues. J was trimmed by 5 bases and V by 0 bases; bases with no gene match: 7. Germline V gene sequence: CDR1 SGHRS, CDR2 YFSETQ. CDR3 sequence (DNA): TGCGCCAGCAGCTTGGGGTGGGGGACAGGAAACAATGAGCAGTTCTTC. This encodes CASSLGWGTGNNEQFF. Complete variable domain (other parts from reference TRBV5-1 and TRBJ2-1): KAGVTQTPRYLIKTRGQQVTLSCSPISGHRSVSWYQQTPGQGLQFLFEYFSETQRNKGNFPGRFSGRQFSNSRSEMNVSTLELGDSALYLCASSLGWGTGNNEQFFGPGTRLTVL.

Many counts were recorded for this clonotype. The chain recombines TRBV20-1 with TRBJ2-7; TRBD2 matches 7 bases. CDR3 length: 19 residues. V was clipped by 6 bases and J by 2 bases; unmatched bases: 25. Germline CDR1 reads DFQATT; CDR2 reads SNEGSKA (reference sequence). The CDR3 here is CSAPTAPVTASGLPYEQYF. The CDR3 nucleotides are TGCAGTGCCCCTACTGCCCCGGTTACGGCTAGCGGTTTACCCTACGAGCAGTACTTC.